The 9 T cell receptor beta chains in this list originate from one sample, sequenced in a study of T cell repertoires in cytomegalovirus infection (dated by TCRdb to the late 2010s). Their antigens remain unidentified. This specimen's treatment or condition label, per the study, means: in vitro stimulation with specific CMV peptide epitopes to enrich CMV-specific T cells. Sequencing took place on an Illumina HiSeq 1500. The public reads were run again by TCRdb, first through fastp at Q25 and then through MiXCR, and only productive beta chains were kept. A single entry per CDR3 protein holds the most common genes and DNA from its merged rows. The sample contains 300,000 to 400,000 distinct CDR3 sequences, 20% to 25% of them found a single time. 13% of the sample is in the top ten clones. Sequencing was performed on cultured PBMCs, taken from culture after CMV antigen stimulation. The receptors here all came from a human donor in good health (CMV status not recorded). Some clones in this sample may be carry-over from other donors' samples.

This clonotype was recorded many times. The chain combines TRBV7-8 with TRBJ2-7; 9 bases are a match to TRBD2. Trimming at V came to 3 bases and at J to 1 base, leaving 4 bases not matched to a gene. The CDR3 consists of 15 residues. Germline V lookup: CDR1 SGHVS, CDR2 FQNEAQ. The CDR3 DNA reads TGTGCCAGCAGCTTGTCTAGCGGGATGTCCTACGAGCAGTACTTC. Amino acids: CASSLSSGMSYEQYF.

This chain connects TRBV6-2 or TRBV6-3 to TRBJ2-5; unclear D gene. The V and J ends lost 4 bases and 2 bases respectively, with 8 bases between them. Germline CDR1 MNHEY, CDR2 SVGEGT. The CDR3 runs to 13 residues. The CDR3 region has the DNA TGTGCCAGCAGTTTAGACCCTCAAGAGACCCAGTACTTC. This codes for CASSLDPQETQYF.

The chain recombines TRBV2 with TRBJ2-7; D is possibly TRBD1 or TRBD2 (5 bases each). CDR3 size: 13 residues. The germline V gene has CDR1 SNHLY and CDR2 FYNNEI. The ends were cut back, 0 bases at V and 12 bases at J, with 15 bases in the middle. CDR3 in amino acids: CASSEATKGSPYV. The CDR3 coding sequence is TGTGCCAGCAGTGAAGCCACTAAGGGGAGCCCGTACGTC.

The chain recombines TRBV28 with TRBJ2-7, with D perhaps matching TRBD1 or TRBD2 (6 bases each). Trimming cost V 7 bases and J 4 bases, with 17 bases left between them. The CDR3 totals 14 residues. Germline CDR1 and CDR2: MDHEN and SYDVKM. CDR3 sequence reads: CASKVGGAGYEQYF. The CDR3 DNA reads TGTGCCAGCAAGGTGGGGGGCGCGGGGTACGAGCAGTACTTC.

A few counts support this clonotype. The J gene is TRBJ2-1, the V gene TRBV12-3 or TRBV12-4; possibly TRBD2 for D (5 bases). Trimming took 4 bases from V and 10 from J, leaving 8 bases between them. The CDR3 runs 11 residues. CDR3 coding DNA: TGTGCCAGCAGTTACGGGGTGGAGCAGTTCTTC. Translating it yields CASSYGVEQFF.

The table lists this clonotype with a few counts. V usage is TRBV27 and J usage is TRBJ2-1; 8 positions match TRBD2. CDR1 and CDR2 from the germline V gene are MNHEY and SMNVEV (reference sequence). The CDR3 contains 17 residues. V shed 4 bases and J 7 bases; nucleotides not matched to a gene: 15. The DNA of the CDR3 is TGTGCCAGCAGTTCCTCTTGGGGGGCGGGAGGTTCGAATGAGCAGTTCTTC. Translated, it gives CASSSSWGAGGSNEQFF.

The chain carries TRBV28 and TRBJ2-7, with D possibly being TRBD1 or TRBD2 (5 bases each). V was shortened by 10 bases and J by 3 bases, with 19 bases between the two germline ends. The CDR3 contains 14 residues. Germline V CDR1 and CDR2: MDHEN, SYDVKM. Here the CDR3 reads CATSLTGQSYEQYF. The DNA for the CDR3 is TGTGCCACCTCACTGACGGGGCAGAGCTACGAGCAGTACTTC.

This clonotype was counted a few times. The rearrangement links TRBV4-1 to TRBJ2-1; 7 nucleotides align to TRBD1. J gave up 11 bases and V 4 bases, and 5 bases lay outside the gene matches. Germline CDR1 reads MGHRA; CDR2 reads YSYEKL. This CDR3 region has 12 residues. CDR3 amino acids: CASSLPGQQQFF. In DNA, the CDR3 is TGCGCCAGCAGCCTACCGGGACAGCAGCAGTTCTTC.

The rearrangement uses TRBV10-3 and TRBJ2-7; no reliable D call. V dropped 2 bases and J dropped 4 bases, with 6 bases sitting between them. This CDR3 is built from 12 residues. The germline V gene encodes CDR1 ENHRY and CDR2 SYGVKD. The CDR3 DNA sequence: TGTGCCATCAGTGAGACCTCTTACGAGCAGTACGTC. Residues: CAISETSYEQYV.